Listed below are T cell receptor beta chains from one sample, sequenced in a study of T cells in Graves' hyperthyroidism and ophthalmopathy. MiXCR, run by TCRdb on the multiplex PCR reads, gives a single entry per CDR3 protein. The table lists about 210,000 distinct CDR3 sequences, around 17% of them singletons. The sample was blood. The receptors stem from a man between 35 and 55 years old with Graves' hyperthyroidism. Both conserved end residues are part of each CDR3. Each record gives: D gene, clone size, J gene, V gene, CDR3 protein, CDR3 DNA. The D gene is left open where the match is weak. Size tells how often a clone was seen (once, few, many) or the class of an expanded clone, and some rows leave it out.

D: .; size: many; J: TRBJ1-2; V: TRBV28; CDR3: CASSLWVEANYGYTF; DNA: TGTGCCAGCAGTTTGTGGGTGGAGGCTAACTATGGCTACACCTTC
D: .; size: .; J: TRBJ2-1; V: TRBV10-1; CDR3: CASGSGLGEQFF; DNA: TGCGCCAGCGGATCTGGGCTCGGTGAGCAGTTCTTC
D: .; size: many; J: TRBJ1-2; V: TRBV7-8; CDR3: CASSSYRSGYGYTF; DNA: TGTGCCAGCAGCTCTTACCGGTCAGGGTATGGCTACACCTTC
D: .; size: many; J: TRBJ1-2; V: TRBV30; CDR3: CAWSPADYGYTF; DNA: TGTGCCTGGAGCCCCGCGGACTATGGCTACACCTTC
D: .; size: many; J: TRBJ1-6; V: TRBV7-8; CDR3: CASSPPNSLGLHF; DNA: TGTGCCAGCAGCCCACCTAACTCCCTAGGCCTCCACTTT
D: .; size: few; J: TRBJ2-1; V: TRBV6-2/TRBV6-3; CDR3: CASRSKRSHNEQFF; DNA: TGTGCCAGCAGATCAAAAAGGTCCCACAATGAGCAGTTCTTC
D: .; size: .; J: TRBJ2-3; V: TRBV6-2/TRBV6-3; CDR3: CASGGRSRPSTDTQYF; DNA: TGTGCCAGCGGTGGCAGAAGTAGGCCTAGCACAGATACGCAGTATTTT
D: TRBD2; size: .; J: TRBJ2-1; V: TRBV7-3; CDR3: CASSRLAGGLISYNEQFF; DNA: TGTGCCAGCAGCCGACTAGCGGGGGGCCTTATCTCCTACAATGAGCAGTTCTTC
D: .; size: .; J: TRBJ1-1; V: TRBV5-6; CDR3: CASSLDGRLNTEAFF; DNA: TGTGCCAGCAGCTTGGACGGCAGGCTGAACACTGAAGCTTTCTTT
D: .; size: many; J: TRBJ2-1; V: TRBV5-1; CDR3: CASSLDPPVAGVHEQFF; DNA: TGCGCCAGCAGCTTGGACCCCCCGGTGGCAGGGGTGCATGAGCAGTTCTTC
D: TRBD1; size: few; J: TRBJ1-6; V: TRBV27; CDR3: CASSLWAKWDRGSSSYNSPLHF; DNA: TGTGCCAGCAGTTTATGGGCGAAATGGGACAGGGGCTCGAGCTCCTATAATTCACCCCTCCACTTT
D: TRBD2; size: few; J: TRBJ2-1; V: TRBV7-8; CDR3: CASSLAGTSGSEEQFF; DNA: TGTGCCAGCAGCTTAGCCGGGACTAGCGGGAGTGAGGAGCAGTTCTTC
D: .; size: many; J: TRBJ2-7; V: TRBV7-9; CDR3: CASSLGPVVSYEQYF; DNA: TGTGCCAGCAGCTTAGGGCCCGTCGTGTCCTACGAGCAGTACTTC
D: .; size: many; J: TRBJ1-4; V: TRBV20-1; CDR3: CSAEPSGQSNEKLFF; DNA: TGCAGTGCCGAACCTAGTGGACAGTCTAATGAAAAACTGTTTTTT
D: .; size: .; J: TRBJ1-2; V: TRBV19; CDR3: CASSKGFNYGYTF; DNA: TGTGCCAGTAGTAAGGGGTTTAACTATGGCTACACCTTC
D: .; size: few; J: TRBJ1-2; V: TRBV5-1; CDR3: CASARDDTYGYTF; DNA: TGCGCCAGCGCCCGGGACGACACCTATGGCTACACCTTC
D: TRBD1; size: many; J: TRBJ2-5; V: TRBV7-2; CDR3: CASSHGTASPETQYF; DNA: TGTGCCAGCAGCCACGGGACAGCCTCCCCAGAGACCCAGTACTTC
D: .; size: many; J: TRBJ2-5; V: TRBV5-4; CDR3: CASSPDSQETQYF; DNA: TGTGCCAGCTCACCAGACAGCCAAGAGACCCAGTACTTC
D: TRBD1; size: many; J: TRBJ1-5; V: TRBV12-3/TRBV12-4; CDR3: CASSNTGGGQPQHF; DNA: TGTGCCAGCAGCAACACAGGGGGCGGTCAGCCCCAGCATTTT
D: .; size: few; J: TRBJ2-4; V: TRBV29-1; CDR3: CSVEVSLAKNIQYF; DNA: TGCAGCGTTGAAGTTTCTTTAGCCAAAAACATTCAGTACTTC
D: .; size: few; J: TRBJ1-2; V: TRBV10-3; CDR3: CAISESANYGYTF; DNA: TGTGCCATCAGTGAGTCAGCTAACTATGGCTACACCTTC
D: TRBD1; size: few; J: TRBJ2-5; V: TRBV5-6; CDR3: CASSFPEQGGTQTQETQYF; DNA: TGTGCCAGCAGCTTCCCAGAACAGGGGGGAACACAGACCCAAGAGACCCAGTACTTC
D: TRBD1; size: .; J: TRBJ1-6; V: TRBV5-1; CDR3: CASSLVALGTGGENSPLHF; DNA: TGCGCCAGCAGCTTGGTAGCACTCGGGACAGGGGGCGAGAATTCACCCCTCCACTTT
D: .; size: many; J: TRBJ2-3; V: TRBV7-8; CDR3: CASSPTGATVPDTQYF; DNA: TGTGCCAGCAGTCCCACGGGGGCCACCGTCCCAGATACGCAGTATTTT
D: .; size: .; J: TRBJ1-1; V: TRBV19; CDR3: CASTAHGEMNTEAFF; DNA: TGTGCCAGTACCGCACACGGGGAAATGAACACTGAAGCTTTCTTT
D: .; size: many; J: TRBJ2-3; V: TRBV11-3; CDR3: CASSFPGSTDTQYF; DNA: TGTGCCAGCAGCTTTCCGGGATCCACAGATACGCAGTATTTT
D: .; size: many; J: TRBJ2-5; V: TRBV5-5; CDR3: CASSLRSETQYF; DNA: TGTGCCAGCAGCTTGAGGTCGGAGACCCAGTACTTC
D: .; size: many; J: TRBJ1-6; V: TRBV30; CDR3: CAWSVPGTSNSPLHF; DNA: TGTGCCTGGAGTGTACCGGGTACTAGTAATTCACCCCTCCACTTT
D: TRBD1; size: many; J: TRBJ1-2; V: TRBV6-2/TRBV6-3; CDR3: CASSFLTGSYGYTF; DNA: TGTGCCAGCAGTTTCCTGACAGGGTCCTATGGCTACACCTTC
D: .; size: .; J: TRBJ1-2; V: TRBV18; CDR3: CASSPGGGNYGYTF; DNA: TGTGCCAGCTCACCCGGGGGAGGGAACTATGGCTACACCTTC
D: TRBD1; size: many; J: TRBJ2-1; V: TRBV12-3/TRBV12-4; CDR3: CASSLRQGGHNEQFF; DNA: TGTGCCAGCAGCCTTCGACAGGGTGGACACAATGAGCAGTTCTTC
D: .; size: few; J: TRBJ1-4; V: TRBV6-1; CDR3: CASSYGQKLFF; DNA: TGTGCCAGCAGTTATGGGCAAAAACTGTTTTTT
D: .; size: .; J: TRBJ1-5; V: TRBV6-1; CDR3: CASSFVGQDQPQHF; DNA: TGTGCCAGCAGTTTCGTTGGCCAAGATCAGCCCCAGCATTTT
D: TRBD1; size: many; J: TRBJ1-1; V: TRBV28; CDR3: CASRSQDRGTEAFF; DNA: TGTGCCAGCAGATCTCAGGACAGGGGCACTGAAGCTTTCTTT
D: TRBD1; size: many; J: TRBJ1-5; V: TRBV3-1; CDR3: CASSPGTGLRDQPQHF; DNA: TGTGCCAGCAGCCCTGGGACAGGCCTGCGGGATCAGCCCCAGCATTTT
D: TRBD1; size: .; J: TRBJ2-1; V: TRBV6-1; CDR3: CASRTTGFHNNEQFF; DNA: TGTGCCAGCAGGACGACAGGGTTTCACAACAATGAGCAGTTCTTC
D: TRBD1; size: many; J: TRBJ1-1; V: TRBV7-2; CDR3: CASSQFQGGTEAFF; DNA: TGTGCCAGCAGCCAATTTCAGGGGGGCACTGAAGCTTTCTTT
D: TRBD1; size: many; J: TRBJ2-2; V: TRBV28; CDR3: CASRTDRVANTGELFF; DNA: TGTGCCAGCAGAACTGACAGGGTAGCGAACACCGGGGAGCTGTTTTTT
D: TRBD2; size: few; J: TRBJ2-1; V: TRBV9; CDR3: CASSVERLAGGQGNEQFF; DNA: TGTGCCAGCAGCGTAGAAAGGCTAGCGGGGGGCCAAGGAAATGAGCAGTTCTTC
D: .; size: many; J: TRBJ2-2; V: TRBV11-1; CDR3: CASSPGTNTGELFF; DNA: TGTGCCAGCAGCCCGGGGACGAACACCGGGGAGCTGTTTTTT
D: TRBD1; size: .; J: TRBJ1-4; V: TRBV29-1; CDR3: CSVEDGQGGEKLFF; DNA: TGCAGCGTTGAAGATGGACAGGGTGGTGAAAAACTGTTTTTT
D: .; size: .; J: TRBJ1-5; V: TRBV19; CDR3: CATAESNQPQHF; DNA: TGTGCCACCGCCGAGAGCAATCAGCCCCAGCATTTT
D: .; size: .; J: TRBJ1-6; V: TRBV7-2; CDR3: CASSSHGPLYNSPLHF; DNA: TGTGCCAGCAGCTCACACGGGCCTCTCTATAATTCACCCCTCCACTTT
D: .; size: many; J: TRBJ1-1; V: TRBV6-1; CDR3: CASSRGQPNTEAFF; DNA: TGTGCCAGCAGTCGAGGACAGCCGAACACTGAAGCTTTCTTT
D: .; size: few; J: TRBJ1-6; V: TRBV7-8; CDR3: CASSLFRKDSPLHF; DNA: TGTGCCAGCAGCTTATTCAGAAAGGATTCACCCCTCCACTTT
D: .; size: few; J: TRBJ2-6; V: TRBV5-8; CDR3: CASSLDGGANVLTF; DNA: TGTGCCAGCAGCTTGGATGGTGGGGCCAACGTCCTGACTTTC
D: .; size: few; J: TRBJ1-1; V: TRBV25-1; CDR3: CASSSEPNTEAFF; DNA: TGTGCCAGCTCCTCAGAACCGAACACTGAAGCTTTCTTT